This paragraph reports one T cell receptor (beta chain). Its target antigen remains unknown. No qualities accompany the bases; no much larger clone lies one base away. The CDR3 has 15 amino acids, counting the end cysteine and phenylalanine. Only the CDR3 DNA is retained, 45 bases long and in frame from the first base. From the germline V gene (reference sequence), CDR1 is WNHNN and CDR2 is SYGVQD. The junction shows trimming of 8 bases on V and 0 bases on J, and the gene matches do not reach 6 bases of it. The sample originates from a study of blood T cell repertoires in COVID-19 (dated by TCRdb to between 2020 and 2021). At the level of the whole study: Samples from collaborators originated in the United States, Italy and Spain and spanned both the acute and convalescent phases of COVID-19. The material from the prospective study consisted of cDNA or gDNA derived from T cells, B-cell-depleted T cells, or PBMCs. Subjects who had been exposed to COVID-19, were actively infected with it, or had recovered from it provided the deeply sampled blood TCRbeta repertoires that made up the dataset. The repertoires were released in a freely available public database meant as a resource for research on the immune response to SARS-CoV-2. Samples came from the ongoing ImmuneRACE study (first 160 participants) plus 1,254 subjects from 6 global collaborators. Sample metadata almost always included a de-identified subject ID, COVID-19 status, age in years and sex. HLA class I and class II types, where available, came from metadata supplied by the sample provider rather than from assay-based typing. The full study reports these points: The amount of clinical and demographic metadata varied by source and participant and was provided uncurated.

TCRbeta CDR3 regions were amplified from genomic DNA using the immunoSEQ Assay, a bias-controlled multiplex PCR. The paper's data handling went like this. Nucleated cell counts per sample were estimated from amplification of reference gene primers within the assay. To quantify the absolute abundance of each unique TCRbeta CDR3 rearrangement, sequence reads were collapsed and filtered. For each sample, productive Simpson clonality was calculated as the square root of Simpson's diversity index over productive rearrangements. TCRdb re-hosts the immuneACCESS table, in-frame sequences only. Its copies lack some clones; in the studies checked, an unresolved V gene accounts for under half of them, and the cause for the rest is not known. The D gene and trimming were derived from the DNA, and the V and J assignments and clone size from that table. The sample has over 150,000 clones on record, under 85% of them singletons. The ten largest clones take up 0.63% of the sample.

One collaborating source in Seattle enrolled patients while the patients were actively infected and followed the patients over time throughout the course of disease. Each collaborating institution followed its own protocols to collect whole blood in K2EDTA tubes. Collaborator samples were shipped for TCRbeta analysis as frozen whole blood, isolated PBMCs, or DNA extracted from either sample type. The origin of this receptor is a man in his sixties with COVID-19, enrolled during active disease. This receptor chain uses TRBV10-1 and TRBJ2-3, with 9 junctional bases fitting TRBD2. The sequenced sample was peripheral blood. Here the CDR3 is given as CASRPLAGSTDTQYF. In nucleotide form, the sequence is TGCGCCAGCCGACCCCTAGCGGGGAGCACAGATACGCAGTATTTT.